The rows below give T cell receptor beta chains drawn from one sample of a study of shared T cell receptors in the human thymus. Produced via immunoSEQ multiplex PCR; TCRdb's table is partial and in-frame only. This sample yields 600,000 to 900,000 clones, of which 70% to 90% are seen a single time; 0.0095% to 0.013% belongs to the top ten. The sample also formed part of further work on human thymus T cells.

Sequencing was carried out using thymocytes. The receptors were gathered from a girl under three years old with a congenital heart defect. Both conserved end residues are part of each CDR3. The D gene is left open where the match is weak. Clone size, where shown, is once, few, many, or a class for clones that have expanded.

j_call v_call d_call clone_size cdr3_aa cdr3_nt
TRBJ1-1 TRBV5-6 NA NA CASSFCAARDTEAFF TGTGCCAGCAGCTTTTGTGCGGCCCGGGACACTGAAGCTTTCTTT
TRBJ2-3 TRBV15 NA NA CATSRPHLKGGHTDTQYF TGTGCCACCAGCAGACCCCATTTGAAGGGGGGGCACACAGATACGCAGTATTTT
TRBJ1-2 TRBV7-8 NA NA CASSLGGQRYGYTF TGTGCCAGCAGCTTAGGTGGACAGAGGTATGGCTACACCTTC
TRBJ2-7 TRBV21-1 NA few CASSLREPTYEQYF TGTGCCAGCAGCCTCCGGGAGCCAACCTACGAGCAGTACTTC
TRBJ1-1 TRBV6-5 TRBD1 NA CASSDGQVGTEAFF TGTGCCAGCAGTGACGGACAGGTTGGCACTGAAGCTTTCTTT
TRBJ2-3 TRBV7-2 NA few CASSFPGHQRPSSTDTQYF TGTGCCAGCAGCTTTCCGGGACACCAACGACCTTCTAGCACAGATACGCAGTATTTT
TRBJ1-1 TRBV5-8 NA NA CASSFVGETPMNTEAFF TGTGCCAGCAGCTTTGTCGGGGAGACCCCAATGAACACTGAAGCTTTCTTT
TRBJ1-1 TRBV19 NA NA CAGRDNPMNTEAFF TGTGCCGGCCGGGACAACCCTATGAACACTGAAGCTTTCTTT
TRBJ2-5 TRBV5-4 NA NA CASSSSAGTQETQYF TGTGCCAGCAGCTCTAGCGCCGGAACCCAAGAGACCCAGTACTTC
TRBJ2-1 TRBV6-4 TRBD1 NA CASSDATGQDNEQFF TGTGCCAGCAGTGACGCAACGGGACAGGACAATGAGCAGTTCTTC
TRBJ1-1 TRBV12-5 NA NA CASGLSRLTEAFF TGTGCTAGTGGTTTGTCCAGACTGACTGAAGCTTTCTTT
TRBJ2-7 TRBV6-6 NA few CASNNITGFGYEQYF TGTGCCAGCAACAACATTACAGGGTTCGGCTACGAGCAGTACTTC
TRBJ2-7 TRBV7-9 NA NA CASSLLSEQYF TGTGCCAGCAGCTTATTATCCGAGCAGTACTTC
TRBJ1-5 TRBV6-1 NA NA CASSDTGLNQPQHF TGTGCCAGCAGTGATACGGGGTTGAATCAGCCCCAGCATTTT
TRBJ2-2 TRBV15 NA NA CATSLKTGQPQTGELFF TGTGCCACCAGCTTAAAAACAGGACAGCCCCAGACCGGGGAGCTGTTTTTT
TRBJ1-2 TRBV7-8 NA NA CASSLEHDRDPNYGYTF TGTGCCAGCAGCTTAGAGCACGACAGAGACCCTAACTATGGCTACACCTTC
TRBJ1-1 TRBV28 TRBD1 NA CASTPHPGGTGEMNTEAFF TGTGCCAGCACCCCACACCCCGGGGGGACAGGGGAGATGAACACTGAAGCTTTCTTT
TRBJ2-1 TRBV5-1 NA NA CASSFGGGPSYNEQFF TGCGCCAGCAGCTTTGGAGGCGGCCCATCCTACAATGAGCAGTTCTTC
TRBJ1-2 TRBV7-9 NA NA CASSLVSGGLKYGYTF TGTGCCAGCAGCTTAGTTTCCGGGGGGCTGAAATATGGCTACACCTTC
TRBJ2-2 TRBV15 TRBD1 few CATSIPKEQGKPGELFF TGTGCCACCAGCATCCCAAAGGAACAGGGGAAGCCCGGGGAGCTGTTTTTT
TRBJ2-3 TRBV4-3 TRBD2 NA CASSQELLAGGKTDTQYF TGCGCCAGCAGCCAAGAGTTACTAGCGGGGGGTAAAACAGATACGCAGTATTTT
TRBJ1-2 TRBV13 NA NA CASSLNRQANYGYTF TGTGCCAGCAGCTTAAACAGACAGGCTAACTATGGCTACACCTTC
TRBJ2-3 TRBV19 TRBD2 NA CARALSGEITDTQYF TGTGCCAGGGCGCTCAGCGGGGAGATCACAGATACGCAGTATTTT
TRBJ2-5 TRBV11-2 NA NA CASSPEHPPVQGWQETQYF TGTGCCAGCAGCCCTGAACACCCCCCTGTGCAGGGATGGCAAGAGACCCAGTACTTC
TRBJ2-7 TRBV28 NA NA CASSYSYEQYF TGTGCCAGCAGCTACAGCTACGAGCAGTACTTC
TRBJ1-3 TRBV6-1 NA NA CASSDPLNKSSGNTIYF TGTGCCAGCAGTGACCCGCTTAATAAGAGCTCTGGAAACACCATATATTTT
TRBJ2-7 TRBV5-4 TRBD2 few CASSLVASGERYEQYF TGTGCCAGCAGCTTGGTTGCTAGCGGGGAAAGGTACGAGCAGTACTTC
TRBJ2-5 TRBV6-1 NA NA CASSVATSGRETQYF TGTGCCAGCAGTGTAGCGACTAGTGGTCGAGAGACCCAGTACTTC